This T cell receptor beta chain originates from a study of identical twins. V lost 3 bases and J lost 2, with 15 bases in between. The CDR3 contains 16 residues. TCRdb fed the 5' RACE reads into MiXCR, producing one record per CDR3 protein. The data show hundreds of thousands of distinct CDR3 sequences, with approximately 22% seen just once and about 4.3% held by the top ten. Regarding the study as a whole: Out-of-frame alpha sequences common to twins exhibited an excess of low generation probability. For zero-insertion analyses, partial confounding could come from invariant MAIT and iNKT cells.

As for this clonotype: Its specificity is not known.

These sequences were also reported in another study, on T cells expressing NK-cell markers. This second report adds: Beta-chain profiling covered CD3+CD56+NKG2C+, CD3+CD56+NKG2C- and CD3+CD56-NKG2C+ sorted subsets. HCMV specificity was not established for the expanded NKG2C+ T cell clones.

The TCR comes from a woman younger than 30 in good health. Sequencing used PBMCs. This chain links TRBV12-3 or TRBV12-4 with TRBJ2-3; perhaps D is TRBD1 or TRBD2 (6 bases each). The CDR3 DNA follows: TGTGCCAGCAGTTTGGGGTCGGGGGCGTACACAGATACGCAGTATTTT. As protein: CASSLGSGAYTDTQYF.